This TCR beta chain was sequenced in a study of molecular identifiers for immune sequencing clone quantification. CDR3 length equals 15 residues. Germline loops: CDR1 MNHEY, CDR2 SMNVEV (reference sequence). V was shortened by 2 bases and J by 0 bases, with 10 bases between the two germline ends. This clonotype was detected a few times. Its antigen is unidentified. Study-level findings and limits: Single-cell amounts of spiked Jurkat TCR RNA were reportedly detectable among 950,000 to 1,000,000 naive cells. For highly expanded clones, sizes could be underestimated when identical TCR molecules share a barcode. Beyond 20 RNA copies, clones held over 99% of effector molecules, compared with under 1% in naive cells.

Sorting isolated naive CD8 T cells as CD8+CD4-CCR7+CD45RA+ events. TCRdb passed the PCR reads through MiXCR, listing each CDR3 protein once. The data hold approximately 550,000 distinct CDR3 sequences, with 20% to 25% observed a single time. The sequence was collected from a human donor in good health. Some libraries in this study had Jurkat cell RNA spiked in. This chain connects TRBV27 to TRBJ1-1; D not resolved. Sample: naive CD8+ T cells from blood, with Jurkat cell RNA spiked in. Specified subset: FACS-sorted CD8+CD4-CCR7+CD45RA+ naive T cells. CDR3 sequence: CASSLQAGLNTEAFF. Here the CDR3 DNA reads TGTGCCAGCAGTTTACAGGCCGGGCTGAACACTGAAGCTTTCTTT.